These 18 T cell receptor beta chains originate from one sample sequenced in a study of T cells in tuberculosis. TCRdb keeps only in-frame clones here, not all; method: immunoSEQ multiplex PCR. The table lists tens of thousands of clones, approximately 90% of them singletons. Time point here: new active TB diagnosis, blood taken before or within 7 days of starting treatment. Source: PBMCs, taken at tuberculosis diagnosis. The source of these receptors is an adult with tuberculosis.

The CDR3 DNA reads TGCGCCAGCAAGCTGACAGGGAACTATGGCTACACCTTC. Protein: CASKLTGNYGYTF. The chain is built from TRBV10-2 and TRBJ1-2, with 7 positions matching TRBD1. Trimming removed 7 bases from V and 2 bases from J; junction bases left unmatched: 4. CDR1 and CDR2 from the germline V gene are WSHSY and SAAADI. The CDR3 length is 13 residues.

The CDR3 loop is CASSRTGSSVISDNEKLFF. The CDR3 DNA follows: TGCGCCAGCAGCCGTACCGGGAGCTCGGTCATATCTGACAATGAAAAACTGTTTTTT. The V and J genes are TRBV4-1 and TRBJ1-4, with D uncertain. This CDR3 comprises 19 residues. CDR1 MGHRA and CDR2 YSYEKL come from the germline V gene. V was shortened by 4 bases and J by 5 bases, with 26 bases between the two germline ends.

The chain is built from TRBV6-6 and TRBJ1-6; no clear D. The CDR3 extends over 13 amino acids. The ends were cut back, 5 bases at V and 10 bases at J, with 12 bases in the middle. Germline V gene lookup returns CDR1 MNHNY and CDR2 SVGAGI (reference sequence). The CDR3 loop reads CASSITSGSPLHF. CDR3 nucleotide sequence: TGTGCCAGCAGTATTACCTCGGGGTCACCCCTCCACTTT.

The chain is built from TRBV4-2 and TRBJ2-3; possibly TRBD2 for D (5 bases). This CDR3 has 16 amino acids. Germline CDR1 reads LGHNA; CDR2 reads YNFKEQ. V shed 4 bases and J shed 1 base, with 15 bases lying between them. The CDR3 bases are TGTGCCAGCAGCCCTGCCGAGGACTGGGGCACAGATACGCAGTATTTT. Translated: CASSPAEDWGTDTQYF.

The chain has TRBV14 and TRBJ2-1; 9 bases agree with TRBD2. Losses at the gene ends were 0 bases for V and 7 bases for J; bases not matched to a gene: 4. The length of the CDR3 is 15 residues. Looked up from germline, CDR1 is SGHDN and CDR2 is FVKESK. The CDR3 bases are TGTGCCAGCAGCCAAGACGGGACTAGCTGGAATGAGCAGTTCTTC. It yields the protein CASSQDGTSWNEQFF.

This clone came up once. The same CDR3 is also encoded by other DNA sequences in this sample. The gene calls are TRBV2 and TRBJ1-2; D remains ambiguous. Germline assignment: CDR1 SNHLY and CDR2 FYNNEI. Trimming took off 2 bases at V and 4 bases at J, with 8 bases between the two ends. The CDR3 spans 13 residues. CDR3: CASSERQVYGYTF. CDR3 bases: TGTGCCAGCAGTGAAAGGCAGGTCTATGGCTACACCTTC.

The V gene is TRBV18, the J gene TRBJ2-1; maybe TRBD2 (6 bases). V lost 3 bases and J lost 3, with 15 bases in between. Germline assignment: CDR1 KGHSH and CDR2 LQKENI. There are 16 residues in the CDR3. CDR3 sequence reads: CASSPPGTSRYNEQFF. The CDR3 nucleotides read TGTGCCAGCTCACCCCCCGGGACTTCCCGCTACAATGAGCAGTTCTTC.

V is TRBV6-5 and J is TRBJ1-2; 8 bases agree with TRBD1. V trimming: 6 bases; J trimming: 4 bases; junction bases outside the gene matches: 7. Germline loops: CDR1 MNHEY, CDR2 SVGAGI. The CDR3 is 14 amino acids. The CDR3 reads CASRPDRGIYGYTF. As DNA, the CDR3 is TGTGCCAGCAGACCCGACAGGGGCATCTATGGCTACACCTTC.

The chain combines TRBV5-6 with TRBJ1-4; 7 bases are a match to TRBD1. This CDR3 has 16 amino acids. V was clipped by 4 bases and J by 5 bases; unmatched bases: 11. Germline V CDR1 and CDR2: SGHDT, YYEEEE. CDR3 protein: CASSGGPGQQNEKLFF. The CDR3 region has the DNA TGTGCCAGCAGCGGAGGGCCGGGACAGCAAAATGAAAAACTGTTTTTT.

This clone was seen just once. The chain is built from TRBV2 and TRBJ1-2, with 8 bases matching TRBD1. V lost 4 bases and J lost 3; bases outside the gene matches: 4. This CDR3 region has 14 residues. CDR1 is SNHLY, CDR2 FYNNEI, per germline. The CDR3 bases are TGTGCCAGCAGTGTGACAGGGGCCTACTATGGCTACACCTTC. Protein: CASSVTGAYYGYTF.

This chain links TRBV5-1 with TRBJ1-1; 7 positions match TRBD1. Looked up from germline, CDR1 is SGHRS and CDR2 is YFSETQ. This CDR3 has 15 residues. V shed 1 base and J 6 bases; nucleotides not matched to a gene: 9. In DNA, the CDR3 is TGCGCCAGCAGCTTGCGGACAGGACCCGGTGCTGAAGCTTTCTTT. Translated, it gives CASSLRTGPGAEAFF.

The V call is TRBV29-1, the J call TRBJ1-4; D is perhaps TRBD1 (6 bases). Germline loops: CDR1 SQVTM, CDR2 ANQGSEA. CDR3 size: 15 residues. With 4 bases removed from V and 8 bases from J, the gap between germline ends came to 20 bases. CDR3 sequence: CSVVLRGRPNEKLFF. CDR3 in DNA: TGCAGCGTTGTTCTCAGGGGACGGCCGAACGAAAAACTGTTTTTT.

The CDR3 spells CASSPLGRGFETQYF. The CDR3 nucleotides are TGTGCCAGCAGCCCTCTGGGCAGGGGGTTTGAGACCCAGTACTTC. The V gene is TRBV6-5, the J gene TRBJ2-5, with 7 nucleotides matching TRBD1. There are 15 residues in the CDR3. V shed 6 bases, J shed 5 bases, and the junction held 12 bases outside the gene matches. Germline CDR1 and CDR2: MNHEY and SVGAGI.

The chain is built from TRBV9 and TRBJ1-5; D unclear. Germline values: CDR1 SGDLS, CDR2 YYNGEE. V was trimmed by 0 bases and J by 2 bases, leaving 12 bases between them. This CDR3 is built from 16 residues. The CDR3: CASSVGGGSGNQPQHF. For the CDR3, the DNA is TGTGCCAGCAGCGTAGGGGGAGGGTCTGGCAATCAGCCCCAGCATTTT. The full variable domain, rest sourced from reference TRBV9 and TRBJ1-5, is DSGVTQTPKHLITATGQRVTLRCSPRSGDLSVYWYQQSLDQGLQFLIQYYNGEERAKGNILERFSAQQFPDLHSELNLSSLELGDSALYFCASSVGGGSGNQPQHFGDGTRLSIL.

The chain carries TRBV6-5 and TRBJ2-2; D might be TRBD2 (5 bases). Trimming shortened V by 0 bases and J by 5 bases, and 7 bases separated the two germline ends. CDR1 and CDR2 from the germline V gene are MNHEY and SVGAGI. The CDR3 is 14 amino acids. CDR3 loop: CASSYSRGTGELFF. CDR3 nucleotides: TGTGCCAGCAGTTACTCGAGAGGGACCGGGGAGCTGTTTTTT.

The chain recombines TRBV11-2 with TRBJ2-7; a possible D gene is TRBD1 (5 bases). CDR1 and CDR2 (germline): SGHAT, FQNNGV. V lost 6 bases and J lost 3, with 15 bases in between. The CDR3 is 14 residues long. The CDR3, as DNA: TGTGCCAGCAGTCACGACAGCGCCCGCTACGAGCAGTACTTC. Its protein product is CASSHDSARYEQYF.

The V call is TRBV4-2, the J call TRBJ1-1; D remains ambiguous. CDR3 length equals 16 residues. Looked up from germline, CDR1 is LGHNA and CDR2 is YNFKEQ. V gave up 1 base and J gave up 5 bases, with 17 bases separating them. The CDR3 loop is CASSQALGGVGTEAFF. CDR3 DNA: TGTGCCAGCAGCCAAGCTCTGGGCGGGGTAGGTACTGAAGCTTTCTTT.

The rearrangement joins TRBV19 to TRBJ2-3, with 8 bases identical to TRBD1. Germline V gene lookup returns CDR1 LNHDA and CDR2 SQIVND (reference sequence). The CDR3 has 13 residues. V lost 9 bases, J lost 1 base, and 3 bases stayed unmatched. The CDR3 here is CASRGQGTDTQYF. The CDR3 DNA follows: TGTGCCAGCAGGGGACAGGGCACAGATACGCAGTATTTT. The full variable domain, completed using reference TRBV19 and TRBJ2-3, is DGGITQSPKYLFRKEGQNVTLSCEQNLNHDAMYWYRQDPGQGLRLIYYSQIVNDFQKGDIAEGYSVSREKKESFPLTVTSAQKNPTAFYLCASRGQGTDTQYFGPGTRLTVL.